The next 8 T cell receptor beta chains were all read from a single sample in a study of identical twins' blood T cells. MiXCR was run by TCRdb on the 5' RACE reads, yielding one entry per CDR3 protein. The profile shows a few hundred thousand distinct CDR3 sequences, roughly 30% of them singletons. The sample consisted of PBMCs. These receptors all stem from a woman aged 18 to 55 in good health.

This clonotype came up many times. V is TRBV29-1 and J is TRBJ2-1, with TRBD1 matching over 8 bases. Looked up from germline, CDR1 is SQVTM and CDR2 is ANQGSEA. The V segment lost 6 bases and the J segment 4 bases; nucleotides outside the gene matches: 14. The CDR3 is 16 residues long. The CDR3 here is CSVFSTTGDKYNEQFF. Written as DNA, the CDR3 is TGCAGCGTGTTCTCTACGACAGGGGACAAATACAATGAGCAGTTCTTC.

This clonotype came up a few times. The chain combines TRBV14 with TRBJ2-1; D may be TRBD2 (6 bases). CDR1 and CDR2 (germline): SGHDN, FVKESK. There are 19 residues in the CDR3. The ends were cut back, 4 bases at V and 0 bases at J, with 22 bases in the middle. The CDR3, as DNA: TGTGCCAGCAGCCCTCTGGCGGGGTCCCGTCGGGACTCCTACAATGAGCAGTTCTTC. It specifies CASSPLAGSRRDSYNEQFF. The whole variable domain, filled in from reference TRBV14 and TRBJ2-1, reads EAGVTQFPSHSVIEKGQTVTLRCDPISGHDNLYWYRRVMGKEIKFLLHFVKESKQDESGMPNNRFLAERTGGTYSTLKVQPAELEDSGVYFCASSPLAGSRRDSYNEQFFGPGTRLTVL.

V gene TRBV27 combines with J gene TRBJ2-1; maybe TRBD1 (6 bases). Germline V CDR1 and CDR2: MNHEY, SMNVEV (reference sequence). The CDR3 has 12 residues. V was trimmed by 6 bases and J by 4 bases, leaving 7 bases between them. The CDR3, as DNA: TGTGCCAGCAGCGGACAGTACAATGAGCAGTTCTTC. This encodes CASSGQYNEQFF.

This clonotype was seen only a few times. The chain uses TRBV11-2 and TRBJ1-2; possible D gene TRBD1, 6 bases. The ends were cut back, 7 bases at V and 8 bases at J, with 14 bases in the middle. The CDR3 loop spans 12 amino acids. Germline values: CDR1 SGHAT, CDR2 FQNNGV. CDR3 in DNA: TGTGCCAGCACCGAGGGGGTTCTGGGCTACACCTTC. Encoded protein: CASTEGVLGYTF.

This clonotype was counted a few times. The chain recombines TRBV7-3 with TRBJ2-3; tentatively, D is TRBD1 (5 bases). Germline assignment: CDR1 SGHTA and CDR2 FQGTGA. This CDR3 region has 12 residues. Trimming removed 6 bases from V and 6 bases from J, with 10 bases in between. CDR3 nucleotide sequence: TGTGCCAGCAGTATTTCAGGGGATACGCAGTATTTT. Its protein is CASSISGDTQYF. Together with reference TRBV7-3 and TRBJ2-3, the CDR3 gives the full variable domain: GAGVSQTPSNKVTEKGKYVELRCDPISGHTALYWYRQSLGQGPEFLIYFQGTGAADDSGLPNDRFFAVRPEGSVSTLKIQRTERGDSAVYLCASSISGDTQYFGPGTRLTVL.

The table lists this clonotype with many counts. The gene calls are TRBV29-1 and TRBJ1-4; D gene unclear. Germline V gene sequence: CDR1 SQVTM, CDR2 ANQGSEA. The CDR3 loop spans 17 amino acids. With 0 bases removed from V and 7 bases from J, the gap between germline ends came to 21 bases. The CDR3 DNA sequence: TGCAGCGTTGAAGATCTCCACCCCCGGGCATCCGGTGAAAAACTGTTTTTT. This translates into CSVEDLHPRASGEKLFF.

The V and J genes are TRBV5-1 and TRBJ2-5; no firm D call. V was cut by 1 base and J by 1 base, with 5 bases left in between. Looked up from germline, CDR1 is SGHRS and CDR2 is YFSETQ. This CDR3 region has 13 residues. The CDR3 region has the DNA TGCGCCAGCAGCTTGTTCCTCCAAGAGACCCAGTACTTC. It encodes CASSLFLQETQYF.

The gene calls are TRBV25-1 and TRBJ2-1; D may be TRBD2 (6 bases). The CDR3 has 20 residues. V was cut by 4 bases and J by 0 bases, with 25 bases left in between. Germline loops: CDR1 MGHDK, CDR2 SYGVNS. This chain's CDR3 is CASSGAGTLTSKSSYNEQFF. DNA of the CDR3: TGTGCCAGCAGTGGCGCCGGGACTCTGACTTCTAAAAGCTCCTACAATGAGCAGTTCTTC.